These 11 T cell receptor beta chains came from one sample sequenced in a study of CD8+ T cells in alopecia areata. Extraction of RNA preceded its reverse transcription into cDNA, which served as the sequencing template. The protocol was immunoSEQ multiplex PCR, while the TCRdb copy is restricted to in-frame clones and leaves out a portion. Altogether approximately 280,000 clones are present, more than 45% being singletons, with the ten largest covering around 1.7%. Noted treatment: oral pan-JAK inhibitor, 5-10 mg twice daily. Source: CD4+ T cells sorted from blood, taken at week 24, from a patient treated with tofacitinib. Receptors originate from a human donor with alopecia areata.

This clone was seen a handful of times. The V gene is TRBV29-1, the J gene TRBJ2-7; D ambiguous. Germline values: CDR1 SQVTM, CDR2 ANQGSEA. CDR3 length: 11 residues. V lost 6 bases and J 2 bases, leaving 8 bases between the germline ends. CDR3 sequence (DNA): TGCAGCGTCGTGGATCCCTACGAGCAGTACTTC. It codes for CSVVDPYEQYF.

This clone occurred a few times. The V call is TRBV29-1, the J call TRBJ1-1; D not resolved. V lost 5 bases to trimming and J lost 4 bases, with 11 bases between them. The CDR3 runs to 12 residues. The germline V gene has CDR1 SQVTM and CDR2 ANQGSEA. The CDR3 sequence: CSVLGPRTEAFF. CDR3 bases: TGCAGCGTTCTCGGACCCCGCACTGAAGCTTTCTTT.

This rearrangement joins TRBV19 to TRBJ2-3; TRBD1 agrees at 9 bases. The germline gives CDR1 LNHDA, CDR2 SQIVND (reference sequence). Trimming cost V 8 bases and J 2 bases; bases outside gene matches: 11. The CDR3 consists of 16 residues. CDR3 DNA: TGTGCCAGTGCGGGGGCCGGGACAGGGACCACAGATACGCAGTATTTT. It codes for CASAGAGTGTTDTQYF.

Only a few counts were recorded for this clone. The chain is built from TRBV28 and TRBJ2-7; possible D gene TRBD1, 5 bases. Trimming shortened V by 7 bases and J by 2 bases, and 15 bases separated the two germline ends. In germline, CDR1 is MDHEN, CDR2 SYDVKM. This CDR3 spans 14 amino acids. Here the CDR3 reads CASTRPGQAYEQYF. CDR3 nucleotides: TGTGCCAGCACCCGCCCAGGGCAGGCCTACGAGCAGTACTTC.

The chain employs TRBV4-1 and TRBJ2-5; D may be TRBD2 (6 bases). The CDR3 consists of 14 residues. Germline values: CDR1 MGHRA, CDR2 YSYEKL. Trimming removed 3 bases from V and 5 bases from J, with 13 bases in between. The CDR3 DNA sequence: TGCGCCAGCAGCCACTGGACGGGACTGGAGACCCAGTACTTC. As protein: CASSHWTGLETQYF.

This clone was picked up a small number of times. V and J are TRBV25-1 and TRBJ1-4, with D perhaps TRBD1 (5 bases). The V gene lost 6 bases and the J gene lost 4 bases, with 6 bases spanning the gap. Germline values: CDR1 MGHDK, CDR2 SYGVNS. The CDR3 sequence is 12 residues long. CDR3 bases: TGTGCCAGCAGGGGACTTAATGAAAAACTGTTTTTT. As protein: CASRGLNEKLFF.

The chain carries TRBV20-1 and TRBJ2-5; D remains ambiguous. Germline assignment: CDR1 DFQATT and CDR2 SNEGSKA (reference sequence). Trimming cost V 4 bases and J 7 bases, with 10 bases left between them. This CDR3 spans 11 amino acids. The DNA of the CDR3 is TGCAGTGCTACTACCCTTGCGACCCAGTACTTC. Translating it yields CSATTLATQYF.

This clone was seen only once. V usage is TRBV5-4 and J usage is TRBJ2-1, with D possibly being TRBD1 (6 bases). The V end lost 4 bases, the J end lost 8 bases, and 22 bases lay between the germline ends. Per germline, CDR1 SGHNT and CDR2 YYREEE (reference sequence). The CDR3 contains 16 residues. The CDR3 loop is CASSRGSGRRQDEQFF. DNA for the CDR3: TGTGCCAGCAGCAGGGGGTCGGGACGCAGGCAGGATGAGCAGTTCTTC.

The DNA for the CDR3 is TGTGCCAGCAGCGACGGAAAGACACAGGGGAGGACCTACGAGCAGTACTTC. This gives the protein CASSDGKTQGRTYEQYF. V is TRBV5-4 and J is TRBJ2-7; maybe TRBD1 (7 bases). This CDR3 has 17 amino acids. Germline-derived CDR1 and CDR2 are SGHNT and YYREEE (reference sequence). V was clipped by 4 bases and J by 2 bases, with 22 bases between them.

This clone was picked up many times. V usage is TRBV6-6 and J usage is TRBJ1-6, with TRBD1 matching 9 bases. The germline CDR1 and CDR2 sequences are MNHNY and SVGAGI (reference sequence). The junction had 1 base not matched to a gene; V was cut back by 2 bases and J by 8 bases. The CDR3 covers 14 residues. CDR3 bases: TGTGCCAGCAGTTACAGGGACAGGGATTCACCCCTCCACTTT. It yields the protein CASSYRDRDSPLHF.

This clone was seen more than once but under ten times. This sequence joins TRBV30 and TRBJ1-1; the D is unclear. There are 12 residues in the CDR3. V gave up 5 bases and J gave up 1 base, with 8 bases separating them. In germline, CDR1 is GTSNPN, CDR2 SVGIG (reference sequence). The chain's CDR3 is CAWAKRNTEAFF. The CDR3 nucleotides read TGTGCCTGGGCGAAAAGGAACACTGAAGCTTTCTTT.